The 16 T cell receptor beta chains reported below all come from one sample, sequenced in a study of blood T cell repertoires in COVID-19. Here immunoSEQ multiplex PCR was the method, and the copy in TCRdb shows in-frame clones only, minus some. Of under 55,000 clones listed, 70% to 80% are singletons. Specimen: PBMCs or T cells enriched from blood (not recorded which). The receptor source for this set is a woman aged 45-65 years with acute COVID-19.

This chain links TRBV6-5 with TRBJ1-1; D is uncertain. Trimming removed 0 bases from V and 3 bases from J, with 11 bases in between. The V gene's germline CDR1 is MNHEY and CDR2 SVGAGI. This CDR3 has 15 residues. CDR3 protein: CASSYSEARDTEAFF. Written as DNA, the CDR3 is TGTGCCAGCAGTTACTCGGAGGCACGGGACACTGAAGCTTTCTTT.

This CDR3 reads CASSLVEGNSPLHF. CDR3 nucleotide sequence: TGTGCCAGCAGCTTAGTGGAGGGAAATTCACCCCTCCACTTT. J is TRBJ1-6 and V is TRBV7-9, with D unclear. The CDR3 has 14 residues. CDR1 is SEHNR, CDR2 FQNEAQ, per germline (reference sequence). The ends were cut back, 1 base at V and 7 bases at J, with 8 bases in the middle.

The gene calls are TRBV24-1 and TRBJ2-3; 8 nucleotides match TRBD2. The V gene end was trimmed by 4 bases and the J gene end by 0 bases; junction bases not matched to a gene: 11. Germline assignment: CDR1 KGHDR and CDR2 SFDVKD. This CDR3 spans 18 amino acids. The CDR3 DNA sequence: TGTGCCACCAGTGAACCCTGGACTAGCTTTCGAAGCACAGATACGCAGTATTTT. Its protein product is CATSEPWTSFRSTDTQYF.

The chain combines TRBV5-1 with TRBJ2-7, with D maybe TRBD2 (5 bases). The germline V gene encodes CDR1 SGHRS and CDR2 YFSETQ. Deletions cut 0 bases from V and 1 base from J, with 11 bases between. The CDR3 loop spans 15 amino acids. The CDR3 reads CASSLGAVGSYEQYF. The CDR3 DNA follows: TGCGCCAGCAGCTTGGGAGCGGTCGGATCCTACGAGCAGTACTTC. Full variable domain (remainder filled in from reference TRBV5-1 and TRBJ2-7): KAGVTQTPRYLIKTRGQQVTLSCSPISGHRSVSWYQQTPGQGLQFLFEYFSETQRNKGNFPGRFSGRQFSNSRSEMNVSTLELGDSALYLCASSLGAVGSYEQYFGPGTRLTVT.

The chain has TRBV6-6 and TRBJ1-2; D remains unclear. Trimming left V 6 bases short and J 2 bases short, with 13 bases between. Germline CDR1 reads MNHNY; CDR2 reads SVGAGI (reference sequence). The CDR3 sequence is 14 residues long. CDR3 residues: CASSAIGANYGYTF. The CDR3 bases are TGTGCCAGCAGCGCCATAGGAGCCAACTATGGCTACACCTTC.

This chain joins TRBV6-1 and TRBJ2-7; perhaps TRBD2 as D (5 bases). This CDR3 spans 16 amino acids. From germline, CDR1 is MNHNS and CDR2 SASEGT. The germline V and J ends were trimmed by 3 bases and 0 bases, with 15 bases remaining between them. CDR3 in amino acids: CASSDDGGPSSYEQYF. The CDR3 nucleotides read TGTGCCAGCAGTGACGACGGCGGGCCAAGCTCCTACGAGCAGTACTTC.

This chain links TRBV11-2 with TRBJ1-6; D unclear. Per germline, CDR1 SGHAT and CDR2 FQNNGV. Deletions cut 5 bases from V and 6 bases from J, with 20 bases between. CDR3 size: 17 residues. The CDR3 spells CASSATTSRRFNSPLHF. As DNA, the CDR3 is TGTGCCAGCAGCGCCACCACGTCCAGGCGCTTTAATTCACCCCTCCACTTT.

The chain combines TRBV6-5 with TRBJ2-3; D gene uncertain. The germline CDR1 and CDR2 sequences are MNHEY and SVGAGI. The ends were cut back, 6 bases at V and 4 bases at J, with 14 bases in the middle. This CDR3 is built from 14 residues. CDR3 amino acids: CASRNSPLADTQYF. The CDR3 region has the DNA TGTGCCAGCAGGAATAGTCCCCTCGCAGATACGCAGTATTTT.

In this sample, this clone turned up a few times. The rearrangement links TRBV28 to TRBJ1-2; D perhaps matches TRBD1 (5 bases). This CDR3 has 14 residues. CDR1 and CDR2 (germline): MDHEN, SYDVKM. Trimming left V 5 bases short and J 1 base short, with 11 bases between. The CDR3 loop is CASSRGAINYGYTF. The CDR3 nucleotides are TGTGCCAGCAGTCGCGGGGCGATTAACTATGGCTACACCTTC.

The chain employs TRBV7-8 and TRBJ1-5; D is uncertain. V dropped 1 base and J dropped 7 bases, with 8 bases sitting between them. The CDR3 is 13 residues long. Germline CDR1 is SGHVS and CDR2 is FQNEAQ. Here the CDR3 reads CASSLGGEQPQHF. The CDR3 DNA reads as TGTGCCAGCAGCTTAGGAGGAGAACAGCCCCAGCATTTT.

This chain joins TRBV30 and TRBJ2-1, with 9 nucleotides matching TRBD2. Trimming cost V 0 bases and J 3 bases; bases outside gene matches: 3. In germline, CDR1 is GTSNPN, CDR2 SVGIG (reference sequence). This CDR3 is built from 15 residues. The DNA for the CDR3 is TGTGCCTGGAGTGTACGCGGGGGGGGCTACAATGAGCAGTTCTTC. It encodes CAWSVRGGGYNEQFF.

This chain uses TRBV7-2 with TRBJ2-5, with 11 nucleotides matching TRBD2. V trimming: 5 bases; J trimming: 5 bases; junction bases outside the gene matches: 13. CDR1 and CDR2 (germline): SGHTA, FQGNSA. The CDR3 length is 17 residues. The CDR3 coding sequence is TGTGCCAGCAGCCCCCCATATAGCGGGGGGGCCGGGGAGACCCAGTACTTC. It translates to CASSPPYSGGAGETQYF.

The CDR3 region is CASSQDPGSYGYTF. CDR3 sequence (DNA): TGTGCCAGCAGCCAAGACCCGGGGTCCTATGGCTACACCTTC. The chain has TRBV4-2 and TRBJ1-2, with D unresolved. This CDR3 has 14 amino acids. The V gene lost 0 bases and the J gene lost 4 bases, with 9 bases spanning the gap. Looked up from germline, CDR1 is LGHNA and CDR2 is YNFKEQ.

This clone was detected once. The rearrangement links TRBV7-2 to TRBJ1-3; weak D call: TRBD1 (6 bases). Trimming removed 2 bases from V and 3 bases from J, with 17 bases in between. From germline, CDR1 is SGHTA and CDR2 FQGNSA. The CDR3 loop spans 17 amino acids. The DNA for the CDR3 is TGTGCCAGCAGCTTATACGGTCGGGGGGCTGGTGGAAACACCATATATTTT. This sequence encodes CASSLYGRGAGGNTIYF.

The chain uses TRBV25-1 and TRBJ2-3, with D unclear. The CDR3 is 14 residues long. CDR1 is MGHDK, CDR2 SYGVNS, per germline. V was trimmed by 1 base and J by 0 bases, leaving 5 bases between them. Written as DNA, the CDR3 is TGTGCCAGCAGTGAATCTCGGAGCACAGATACGCAGTATTTT. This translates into CASSESRSTDTQYF.

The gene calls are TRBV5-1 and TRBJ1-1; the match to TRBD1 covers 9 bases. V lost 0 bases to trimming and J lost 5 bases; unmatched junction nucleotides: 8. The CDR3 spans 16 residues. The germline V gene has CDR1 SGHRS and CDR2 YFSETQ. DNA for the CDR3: TGCGCCAGCAGCTTGGCCAACAGGGGGCAGAGTACTGAAGCTTTCTTT. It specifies CASSLANRGQSTEAFF.